These 23 T cell receptor beta chains originate from one sample sequenced in a study of blood T cell repertoires in COVID-19. The protocol was immunoSEQ multiplex PCR, while the TCRdb copy is restricted to in-frame clones and leaves out a portion. The sample consists of around 230,000 clones, around 80% of them appearing once. Sequences were obtained from peripheral blood. These receptors originate from a man aged 40-55 years with acute or convalescent COVID-19.

The chain joins TRBV7-3 to TRBJ2-2; a possible D gene is TRBD2 (5 bases). The CDR3 runs to 16 residues. The V and J ends lost 3 bases and 0 bases respectively, with 11 bases between them. Germline V gene sequence: CDR1 SGHTA, CDR2 FQGTGA. DNA for the CDR3: TGTGCCAGCAGCTTGTTCGGGGTAACGAACACCGGGGAGCTGTTTTTT. Translation: CASSLFGVTNTGELFF. Filled out from reference TRBV7-3 and TRBJ2-2, the complete variable domain reads GAGVSQTPSNKVTEKGKYVELRCDPISGHTALYWYRQSLGQGPEFLIYFQGTGAADDSGLPNDRFFAVRPEGSVSTLKIQRTERGDSAVYLCASSLFGVTNTGELFFGEGSRLTVL.

This chain links TRBV7-6 with TRBJ1-1, with 9 bases fitting TRBD1. This CDR3 is 15 amino acids long. Germline CDR1 and CDR2: SGHVS and FNYEAQ. V was clipped by 1 base and J by 2 bases; unmatched bases: 2. DNA for the CDR3: TGTGCCAGCAGCTTAGGGGGACAGGGTAACACTGAAGCTTTCTTT. Its protein is CASSLGGQGNTEAFF.

V is TRBV3-1 (or the pseudogene TRBV3-2) and J is TRBJ2-7, with unresolved D. The germline gives CDR1 LGHDT, CDR2 YNNKEL (reference sequence). The CDR3 is 13 residues long. V lost 1 base and J 6 bases, leaving 10 bases between the germline ends. As DNA, the CDR3 is TGTGCCAGCAGCCAAGCACAGCTGGCCGAGCAGTACTTC. Amino acid sequence: CASSQAQLAEQYF.

The gene calls are TRBV15 and TRBJ2-5; 7 bases line up with TRBD2. Germline lookup yields CDR1 LNHNV and CDR2 YYDKDF (reference sequence). V was pared by 5 bases and J by 5 bases, with 11 bases of the junction left unmatched. This CDR3 is built from 15 residues. CDR3 in amino acids: CATSPGGGRLETQYF. As DNA, the CDR3 is TGTGCCACCAGCCCGGGGGGTGGGCGTTTGGAGACCCAGTACTTC. Full variable domain (rest looked up from reference TRBV15 and TRBJ2-5): DAMVIQNPRYQVTQFGKPVTLSCSQTLNHNVMYWYQQKSSQAPKLLFHYYDKDFNNEADTPDNFQSRRPNTSFCFLDIRSPGLGDTAMYLCATSPGGGRLETQYFGPGTRLLVL.

The J gene is TRBJ2-3, the V gene TRBV12-5; TRBD2 matches at 8 bases. The V gene's germline CDR1 is LGHNT and CDR2 FRNRAP. The ends lost 5 bases at V and 5 bases at J; junction bases unmatched: 12. This CDR3 is built from 16 residues. Here the CDR3 reads CASGPGVAGMRDTQYF. In DNA, the CDR3 is TGTGCTAGTGGTCCCGGGGTAGCGGGAATGCGAGATACGCAGTATTTT.

The gene calls are TRBV11-2 and TRBJ1-6, with a possible D match to TRBD1 (5 bases). Per germline, CDR1 SGHAT and CDR2 FQNNGV. This CDR3 has 14 residues. Trimming pared 5 bases from V and 7 bases from J, leaving 12 bases between. The CDR3 is CASSPDTFNSPLHF. CDR3 DNA sequence: TGTGCCAGCAGCCCGGACACTTTCAATTCACCCCTCCACTTT.

The chain employs TRBV9 and TRBJ1-1; D remains ambiguous. The CDR3 is 13 residues long. Germline V gene sequence: CDR1 SGDLS, CDR2 YYNGEE. Trimming took off 4 bases at V and 5 bases at J, with 12 bases between the two ends. The CDR3 nucleotides read TGTGCCAGCAGCCAAATAAAGGAGACTGAAGCTTTCTTT. This translates into CASSQIKETEAFF.

The V and J genes are TRBV7-2 and TRBJ2-5; TRBD2 agrees at 11 bases. CDR1 and CDR2 (germline): SGHTA, FQGNSA. V was pared by 2 bases and J by 5 bases, with 4 bases of the junction left unmatched. This CDR3 is built from 15 residues. CDR3 sequence: CASSLTSGSLETQYF. The CDR3 DNA reads TGTGCCAGCAGCTTAACTAGCGGGAGTTTGGAGACCCAGTACTTC. Full variable domain (remainder filled in from reference TRBV7-2 and TRBJ2-5): GAGVSQSPSNKVTEKGKDVELRCDPISGHTALYWYRQSLGQGLEFLIYFQGNSAPDKSGLPSDRFSAERTGGSVSTLTIQRTQQEDSAVYLCASSLTSGSLETQYFGPGTRLLVL.

The chain recombines TRBV15 with TRBJ1-2, with 7 bases matching TRBD1. This CDR3 region has 14 residues. With V trimmed by 3 bases and J by 4 bases, 5 bases remained unmatched. Germline V gene lookup returns CDR1 LNHNV and CDR2 YYDKDF (reference sequence). The CDR3 region has the DNA TGTGCCACCAGCAGGGGGGACAGAGCCTATGGCTACACCTTC. Translation: CATSRGDRAYGYTF.

The V gene is TRBV18, the J gene TRBJ1-1; possibly TRBD1 for D (5 bases). CDR3 length: 14 residues. Trimming took 2 bases from V and 4 from J, leaving 11 bases between them. Germline V gene sequence: CDR1 KGHSH, CDR2 LQKENI. CDR3: CASSPNSGGTEAFF. CDR3 sequence (DNA): TGTGCCAGCTCACCAAATAGCGGGGGCACTGAAGCTTTCTTT.

This rearrangement joins TRBV3-1 (or the pseudogene TRBV3-2) to TRBJ2-5; TRBD2 aligns across 8 bases. Per the germline V gene, CDR1 is LGHDT and CDR2 is YNNKEL (reference sequence). CDR3 length: 17 amino acids. The ends lost 0 bases at V and 3 bases at J; junction bases unmatched: 9. CDR3 in DNA: TGTGCCAGCAGCCAAGATCAATTCGCGGGAGGTAAAGAGACCCAGTACTTC. Translated: CASSQDQFAGGKETQYF.

The CDR3 is CASSYWSGSNTEAFF. The CDR3 DNA is TGTGCCAGCAGTTACTGGTCAGGGTCGAACACTGAAGCTTTCTTT. The chain links TRBV6-5 to TRBJ1-1; D is possibly TRBD1 (5 bases). CDR1 MNHEY and CDR2 SVGAGI come from the germline V gene. The ends were cut back, 1 base at V and 1 base at J, with 10 bases in the middle. The CDR3 consists of 15 residues.

The gene calls are TRBV5-4 and TRBJ2-3, with TRBD2 matching over 11 bases. V lost 2 bases, J lost 10 bases, and 9 bases stayed unmatched. The CDR3 totals 15 residues. Germline-derived CDR1 and CDR2 are SGHNT and YYREEE (reference sequence). CDR3 sequence: CASSFPGGSGRAQYF. The CDR3, as DNA: TGTGCCAGCAGCTTCCCGGGGGGTAGCGGGAGGGCGCAGTATTTT. Variable domain in full (rest from reference TRBV5-4 and TRBJ2-3): ETGVTQSPTHLIKTRGQQVTLRCSSQSGHNTVSWYQQALGQGPQFIFQYYREEENGRGNFPPRFSGLQFPNYSSELNVNALELDDSALYLCASSFPGGSGRAQYFGPGTRLTVL.

The chain recombines TRBV7-2 with TRBJ1-1; D remains ambiguous. Trimming shortened V by 5 bases and J by 5 bases, and 18 bases separated the two germline ends. This CDR3 is 15 amino acids long. Per germline, CDR1 SGHTA and CDR2 FQGNSA. CDR3 protein: CASSPANLGVTEAFF. The DNA of the CDR3 is TGTGCCAGCAGCCCCGCTAACCTCGGGGTGACTGAAGCTTTCTTT.

This clone has a handful of counts. This chain uses TRBV5-1 with TRBJ1-2; 7 bases map to TRBD1. Germline lookup yields CDR1 SGHRS and CDR2 YFSETQ. V shed 4 bases, J shed 2 bases, and the junction held 2 bases outside the gene matches. The CDR3 runs 13 residues. DNA of the CDR3: TGCGCCAGCAGCGCGGGACAGAACTATGGCTACACCTTC. Protein product: CASSAGQNYGYTF.

The J gene is TRBJ1-1, the V gene TRBV6-2 or TRBV6-3, with D possibly being TRBD1 (5 bases). The V end lost 2 bases, the J end lost 5 bases, and 9 bases lay between the germline ends. Germline CDR1 reads MNHEY; CDR2 reads SVGEGT. This CDR3 comprises 13 residues. CDR3 sequence reads: CASSYDSGTEAFF. The CDR3, as DNA: TGTGCCAGCAGTTACGATTCAGGGACTGAAGCTTTCTTT.

The chain combines TRBV5-6 with TRBJ2-2, with 8 bases fitting TRBD2. After removal of 6 bases from V and 5 bases from J, the junction contained 9 bases not matched to a gene. Germline CDR1 and CDR2: SGHDT and YYEEEE. The CDR3 spans 15 residues. Written as DNA, the CDR3 is TGTGCCAGCACCAGCCTAGCGGGTGGGACCGGGGAGCTGTTTTTT. It specifies CASTSLAGGTGELFF.

The V call is TRBV3-1 (or the pseudogene TRBV3-2), the J call TRBJ1-2; D is undetermined. V shed 0 bases and J shed 8 bases, with 4 bases lying between them. CDR1 and CDR2 from the germline V gene are LGHDT and YNNKEL (reference sequence). This CDR3 has 11 residues. This chain's CDR3 is CASSQDQGYTF. The DNA for the CDR3 is TGTGCCAGCAGCCAAGATCAGGGCTACACCTTC.

This chain links TRBV5-1 with TRBJ2-5, with D tentatively TRBD2 (6 bases). This CDR3 has 16 amino acids. V lost 4 bases and J 5 bases, leaving 21 bases between the germline ends. From germline, CDR1 is SGHRS and CDR2 YFSETQ. CDR3 coding DNA: TGCGCCAGCAGCCGGAGGGACCCTTTAACGGGGGAGACCCAGTACTTC. It translates to CASSRRDPLTGETQYF. The whole variable domain, remainder taken from reference TRBV5-1 and TRBJ2-5, is KAGVTQTPRYLIKTRGQQVTLSCSPISGHRSVSWYQQTPGQGLQFLFEYFSETQRNKGNFPGRFSGRQFSNSRSEMNVSTLELGDSALYLCASSRRDPLTGETQYFGPGTRLLVL.

This clone has only one observation. The chain is built from TRBV11-1 and TRBJ1-6, with 7 nucleotides matching TRBD1. Per germline, CDR1 SGHAT and CDR2 FQDESV (reference sequence). CDR3 length: 14 residues. V lost 5 bases, J lost 10 bases, and 8 bases stayed unmatched. DNA of the CDR3: TGTGCCAGCAGCAAACTAAGACAGGGATCACCCCTCCACTTT. This translates into CASSKLRQGSPLHF.

This clone has just a few counts. This chain links TRBV5-1 with TRBJ2-1; 7 positions agree with TRBD2. V lost 0 bases and J lost 8; bases outside the gene matches: 8. CDR3 length equals 15 residues. Germline CDR1 and CDR2: SGHRS and YFSETQ. This CDR3 is CASSLGGLSGDEQFF. The CDR3 DNA reads TGCGCCAGCAGCTTGGGAGGCCTCAGCGGGGATGAGCAGTTCTTC. Variable domain in full (rest from reference TRBV5-1 and TRBJ2-1): KAGVTQTPRYLIKTRGQQVTLSCSPISGHRSVSWYQQTPGQGLQFLFEYFSETQRNKGNFPGRFSGRQFSNSRSEMNVSTLELGDSALYLCASSLGGLSGDEQFFGPGTRLTVL.

V and J are TRBV18 and TRBJ1-1, with D tentatively TRBD1 (6 bases). CDR3 length: 13 amino acids. The germline gives CDR1 KGHSH, CDR2 LQKENI. V lost 5 bases, J lost 6 bases, and 13 bases lay in between. The CDR3 sequence: CASSNRAGAEAFF. In nucleotides, the CDR3 is TGTGCCAGCTCAAACAGGGCGGGAGCTGAAGCTTTCTTT.

V gene TRBV3-1 (or the pseudogene TRBV3-2) combines with J gene TRBJ2-1; tentative D call: TRBD2 (6 bases). Deletions cut 7 bases from V and 4 bases from J, with 23 bases between. This CDR3 is 17 amino acids long. Looked up from germline, CDR1 is LGHDT and CDR2 is YNNKEL (reference sequence). The CDR3 reads CASNPRETYHPYNEQFF. Written as DNA, the CDR3 is TGTGCCAGCAACCCCCGGGAGACCTATCACCCTTACAATGAGCAGTTCTTC.